These 11 T cell receptor beta chains were all obtained from the same sample, sequenced in a study of a mutant IDH1 vaccine in newly diagnosed glioma. Their antigens remain unidentified. Time point described: week 35, safety follow-up. Doses comprised 300 ug of mutant IDH1 20-mer peptide each, plus topical imiquimod. TCRdb's copy holds only in-frame clones and misses some; the assay was immunoSEQ multiplex PCR. The table records some 60,000 clones, less than 90% of them present only once. The source material was PBMCs, sampled from a glioma patient whose treatment included an IDH1 peptide vaccine. The origin of the receptors is a man aged 35 to 55 with glioma.

V is TRBV6-6 and J is TRBJ2-5; weak D call: TRBD1 (6 bases). The V and J ends lost 6 bases and 5 bases respectively, with 13 bases between them. Germline-derived CDR1 and CDR2 are MNHNY and SVGAGI (reference sequence). The CDR3 sequence is 13 residues long. For the CDR3, the DNA is TGTGCCAGCAGAGACGCAGGGGAGGAGACCCAGTACTTC. It yields the protein CASRDAGEETQYF.

The chain has TRBV6-5 and TRBJ2-7; 9 positions match TRBD1. V was clipped by 6 bases and J by 6 bases; unmatched bases: 9. This CDR3 contains 14 residues. Germline V lookup: CDR1 MNHEY, CDR2 SVGAGI. The CDR3 bases are TGTGCCAGCAGGGCCGGGACAGGGTTTGGCGAGCAGTACTTC. Protein product: CASRAGTGFGEQYF.

A single count supports this clone. The chain couples TRBV5-1 to TRBJ2-3, with D possibly matching TRBD2 (6 bases). Trimming pared 2 bases from V and 1 base from J, leaving 8 bases between. The CDR3 has 14 amino acids. Germline CDR1 reads SGHRS; CDR2 reads YFSETQ. CDR3 in amino acids: CASSLWGGTDTQYF. CDR3 sequence (DNA): TGCGCCAGCAGCTTATGGGGGGGCACAGATACGCAGTATTTT.

The DNA for the CDR3 is TGTGCCAGCTCACCAAGTTTGTCTCAGCCCCAGCATTTT. Amino acid sequence: CASSPSLSQPQHF. This chain uses TRBV18 with TRBJ1-5; D is undetermined. This CDR3 has 13 amino acids. The V and J ends lost 2 bases and 6 bases respectively, with 8 bases between them. In germline, CDR1 is KGHSH, CDR2 LQKENI.

The chain uses TRBV6-6 and TRBJ1-2; no clear D gene. The CDR3 consists of 12 residues. The V and J ends lost 5 bases and 3 bases respectively, with 7 bases between them. Germline V CDR1 and CDR2: MNHNY, SVGAGI (reference sequence). CDR3 loop: CASSRVDYGYTF. The CDR3, as DNA: TGTGCCAGCAGTAGGGTTGACTATGGCTACACCTTC.

The V and J genes are TRBV29-1 and TRBJ2-1; 9 bases are a match to TRBD1. Germline trimming cut 7 bases from V and 7 bases from J; bases unmatched to any gene: 14. The germline CDR1 and CDR2 sequences are SQVTM and ANQGSEA. The CDR3 has 15 amino acids. The CDR3, as DNA: TGCAGCGCCGGGACAGGGTTCCTTGGGCGTAATGAGCAGTTCTTC. Translation gives CSAGTGFLGRNEQFF.

The chain carries TRBV7-9 and TRBJ1-5, with D possibly TRBD1 on 5 matching bases. Trimming pared 4 bases from V and 3 bases from J, leaving 16 bases between. Germline CDR1 is SEHNR and CDR2 is FQNEAQ (reference sequence). This CDR3 region has 16 residues. The DNA of the CDR3 is TGTGCCAGCAGCTCGGGGCGGGACGGTCCCAATCAGCCCCAGCATTTT. It encodes CASSSGRDGPNQPQHF.

The rearrangement links TRBV29-1 to TRBJ2-1, with 14 bases matching TRBD2. The length of the CDR3 is 15 residues. V lost 1 base, J lost 9 bases, and 5 bases stayed unmatched. The germline V gene has CDR1 SQVTM and CDR2 ANQGSEA. Here the CDR3 DNA reads TGCAGCGTTGAAGTCGGGACTAGCGGGGGCAGTGAGCAGTTCTTC. Residues: CSVEVGTSGGSEQFF.

The chain has TRBV7-2 and TRBJ2-7; D unclear. The CDR3 sequence is 16 residues long. Trimming took off 2 bases at V and 0 bases at J, with 14 bases between the two ends. Germline-derived CDR1 and CDR2 are SGHTA and FQGNSA. The CDR3 bases are TGTGCCAGCAGCTTATTTTCGGGTAGTTCCTCCTACGAGCAGTACTTC. This sequence encodes CASSLFSGSSSYEQYF.

The chain joins TRBV5-4 to TRBJ2-5; D perhaps matches TRBD2 (6 bases). Trimming stripped 4 bases from V and 6 bases from J, with 16 bases between. The CDR3 has 14 amino acids. Germline CDR1 is SGHNT and CDR2 is YYREEE (reference sequence). CDR3 DNA: TGTGCCAGCAGCCAAAAGGTGGAGGGCCAGACCCAGTACTTC. It yields the protein CASSQKVEGQTQYF.

The V call is TRBV5-6, the J call TRBJ1-3; TRBD1 is a possible D gene (6 bases). Germline V gene lookup returns CDR1 SGHDT and CDR2 YYEEEE. The CDR3 is 13 amino acids. Trimming shortened V by 3 bases and J by 2 bases, and 6 bases separated the two germline ends. The CDR3 here is CASSYRAGNTIYF. The CDR3 DNA follows: TGTGCCAGCAGCTACAGGGCTGGAAACACCATATATTTT.